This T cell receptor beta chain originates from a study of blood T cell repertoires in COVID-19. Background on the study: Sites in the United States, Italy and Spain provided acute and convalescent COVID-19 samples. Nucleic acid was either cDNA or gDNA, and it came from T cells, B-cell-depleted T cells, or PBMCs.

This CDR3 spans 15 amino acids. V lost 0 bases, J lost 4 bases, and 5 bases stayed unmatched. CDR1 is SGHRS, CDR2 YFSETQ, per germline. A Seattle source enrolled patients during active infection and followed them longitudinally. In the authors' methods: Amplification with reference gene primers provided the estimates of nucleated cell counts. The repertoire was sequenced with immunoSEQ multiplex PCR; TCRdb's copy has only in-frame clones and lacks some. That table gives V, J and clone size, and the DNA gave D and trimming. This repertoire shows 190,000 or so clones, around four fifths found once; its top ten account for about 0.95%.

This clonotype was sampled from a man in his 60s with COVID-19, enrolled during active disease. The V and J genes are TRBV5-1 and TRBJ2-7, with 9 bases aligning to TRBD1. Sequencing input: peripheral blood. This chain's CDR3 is CASSLEQGAYYEQYF. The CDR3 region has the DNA TGCGCCAGCAGCTTGGAACAGGGGGCTTATTACGAGCAGTACTTC.